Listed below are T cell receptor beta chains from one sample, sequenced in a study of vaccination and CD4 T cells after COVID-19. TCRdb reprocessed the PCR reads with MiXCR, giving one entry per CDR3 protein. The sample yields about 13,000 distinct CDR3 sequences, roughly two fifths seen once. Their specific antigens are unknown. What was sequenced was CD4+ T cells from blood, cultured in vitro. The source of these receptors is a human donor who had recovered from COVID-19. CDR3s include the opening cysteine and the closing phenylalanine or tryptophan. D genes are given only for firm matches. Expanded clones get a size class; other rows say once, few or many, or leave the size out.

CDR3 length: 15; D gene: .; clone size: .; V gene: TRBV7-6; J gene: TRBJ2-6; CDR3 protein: CASSLGTAGANVLTF; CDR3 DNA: TGTGCCAGCAGCCTGGGAACAGCTGGGGCCAACGTCCTGACTTTC
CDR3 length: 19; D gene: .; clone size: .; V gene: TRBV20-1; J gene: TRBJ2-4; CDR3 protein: CSALQANRGPSVAKNIQYF; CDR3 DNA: TGCAGTGCTCTACAAGCGAATAGGGGACCTAGCGTTGCCAAAAACATTCAGTACTTC
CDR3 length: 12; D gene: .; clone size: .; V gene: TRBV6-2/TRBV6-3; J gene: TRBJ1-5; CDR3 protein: CASSYRHGPQHF; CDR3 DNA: TGTGCCAGCAGTTACCGCCACGGGCCCCAGCATTTT
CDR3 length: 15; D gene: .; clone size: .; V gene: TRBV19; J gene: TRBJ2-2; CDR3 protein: CASSGTITNTGELFF; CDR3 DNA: TGTGCCAGTAGTGGGACGATAACGAACACCGGGGAGCTGTTTTTT
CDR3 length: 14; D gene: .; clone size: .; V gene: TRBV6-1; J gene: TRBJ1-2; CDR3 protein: CASSVQGQNYGYTF; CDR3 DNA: TGTGCCAGCAGTGTGCAGGGGCAGAACTATGGCTACACCTTC
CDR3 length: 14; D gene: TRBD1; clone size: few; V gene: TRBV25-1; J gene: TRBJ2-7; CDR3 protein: CASRDGQGSYEQYF; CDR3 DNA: TGTGCCAGCAGAGATGGACAGGGCTCCTACGAGCAGTACTTC
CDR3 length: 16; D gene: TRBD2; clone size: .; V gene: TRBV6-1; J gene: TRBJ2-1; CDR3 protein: CASRGGVAFGINEQFF; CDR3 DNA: TGTGCCAGCCGGGGGGGGGTAGCTTTCGGGATAAATGAGCAGTTCTTC
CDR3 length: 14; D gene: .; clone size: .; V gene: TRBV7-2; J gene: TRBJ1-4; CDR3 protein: CASSLGQGREKLFF; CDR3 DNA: TGTGCCAGCAGCTTAGGGCAGGGTCGTGAAAAACTGTTTTTT
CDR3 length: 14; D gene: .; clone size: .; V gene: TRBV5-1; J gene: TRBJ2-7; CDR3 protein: CASSVRDPRYEQYF; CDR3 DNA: TGCGCCAGCAGCGTCCGGGACCCTCGATACGAGCAGTACTTC
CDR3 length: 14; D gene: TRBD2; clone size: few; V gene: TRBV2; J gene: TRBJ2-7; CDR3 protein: CASSYASGSYEQYF; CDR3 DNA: TGTGCCAGCAGTTATGCTAGCGGGAGCTACGAGCAGTACTTC
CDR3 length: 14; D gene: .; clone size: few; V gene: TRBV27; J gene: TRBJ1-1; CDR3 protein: CASSLSIGNTEAFF; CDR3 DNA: TGTGCCAGCAGTTTATCAATCGGGAACACTGAAGCTTTCTTT
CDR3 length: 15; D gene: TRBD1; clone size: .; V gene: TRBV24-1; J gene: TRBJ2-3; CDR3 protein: CATSDPGQSTDTQYF; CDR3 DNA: TGTGCCACCTCTGATCCGGGACAGAGCACAGATACGCAGTATTTT
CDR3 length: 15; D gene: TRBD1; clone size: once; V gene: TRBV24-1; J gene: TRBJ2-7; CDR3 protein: CATSDSGQGRDEQYF; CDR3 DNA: TGTGCCACCAGTGATTCCGGACAGGGGAGGGACGAGCAGTACTTC
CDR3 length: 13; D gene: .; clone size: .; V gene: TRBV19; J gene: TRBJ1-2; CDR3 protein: CASSPGRYYGYTF; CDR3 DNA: TGTGCCAGTAGTCCCGGACGGTACTATGGCTACACCTTC
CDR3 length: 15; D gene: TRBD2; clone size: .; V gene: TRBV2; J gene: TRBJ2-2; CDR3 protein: CASRGRAGSTGELFF; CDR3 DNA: TGTGCCAGCAGGGGGAGGGCAGGAAGCACCGGGGAGCTGTTTTTT